The clone carrying this T cell receptor (beta chain) was seen more than once but under ten times. What it binds is not known. Method: immunoSEQ multiplex PCR; TCRdb's copy keeps in-frame clones and lacks some. The sample includes around 140,000 clones, approximately 83% of them seen just once. These data are taken from a study of T cell responses to AZD1222 COVID-19 vaccine. Study background: Whether given at about 4 or about 12 weeks, second doses were pooled.

The CDR3 runs 15 residues. V was pared by 6 bases and J by 4 bases, with 18 bases between. From germline, CDR1 is ENHRY and CDR2 SYGVKD. Study results and limitations: The donor group comprised mostly white British people and more females; the analysis possibly underestimated clonal diversity.

This receptor was taken from an adult in good health. Sequenced material: peripheral blood, taken on day 0 of AZD1222 vaccination. V usage is TRBV10-3 and J usage is TRBJ1-1; TRBD1 is a possible D gene (5 bases). As DNA, the CDR3 is TGTGCCATCAGCTTGGGAGTTGCAGGGAGCACTGAAGCTTTCTTT. Its protein is CAISLGVAGSTEAFF.